The text below deals with one T cell receptor beta chain. Sequencing targeted TCR beta in blood CD8+ and CD4+ T cells. This record comes from a study of CD8 T cells in Susac syndrome. Random hexamers were used to reverse transcribe an amount of about 0.5 to 1 ug RNA. MiXCR, run by TCRdb on the immunoSEQ multiplex PCR reads, gives a single entry per CDR3 protein. The repertoire holds approximately 190,000 distinct CDR3 sequences, with roughly 95% as singletons. V was shortened by 1 base and J by 2 bases, with 9 bases between the two germline ends. This CDR3 comprises 13 residues. Germline-derived CDR1 and CDR2 are DFQATT and SNEGSKA (reference sequence).

This chain links TRBV20-1 with TRBJ2-7, with TRBD2 as a possible D gene (6 bases). The TCR was taken from a human donor with multiple sclerosis. Input material: CD4+ T cells from PBMCs. DNA of the CDR3: TGCAGTGCTAGAGGTCTAGCGACCTACGAGCAGTACTTC. Amino acids: CSARGLATYEQYF.